A selection of T cell receptor beta chains follows, all from one sample in a study of T cell repertoires in cytomegalovirus infection. TCRdb reprocessed the reads with MiXCR, giving one entry per CDR3 protein. This sample yields a few hundred thousand distinct CDR3 sequences, of which roughly 18% are seen a single time; 8.7% belongs to the top ten. The sample consisted of PBMCs. The source of these receptors is a human donor in good health (CMV status not recorded). Some clones in this sample may be carry-over from other donors' samples. The CDR3 runs from the conserved cysteine through the conserved F or W. The D gene is left open where the match is weak. Clone size is given for some rows only: seen once, a few or many times, or a class if the clone is expanded.

TRBV12-3/TRBV12-4	TRBJ1-5	-	few	TGTGCCAGCACACCCGGGGGGGGAGGCAATCAGCCCCAGCATTTT	CASTPGGGGNQPQHF
TRBV7-2	TRBJ2-7	TRBD2	many	TGTGCCAGCAGCTTGAGTAGCGGGAGAAGTTACGAGCAGTACTTC	CASSLSSGRSYEQYF
TRBV10-3	TRBJ2-2	TRBD1	-	TGTGCCATCAGGGGACAGCCGGACACCGGGGAGCTGTTTTTT	CAIRGQPDTGELFF
TRBV10-3	TRBJ1-1	TRBD1	-	TGTGCCATCAGTCCCCAGGGGGCTAATACTGAAGCTTTCTTT	CAISPQGANTEAFF
TRBV20-1	TRBJ2-7	-	many	TGCAGTGTGAGCCCCGCGGATAGGTCCTACGAGCAGTACTTC	CSVSPADRSYEQYF
TRBV6-1	TRBJ2-1	-	-	TGTGCCAGCAGTGAACCGGCCAGCGCATTCTCCTACAATGAGCAGTTCTTC	CASSEPASAFSYNEQFF
TRBV6-1	TRBJ1-1	-	few	TGTGCCAGCAGTTGGGCCAGGGCTGAAGCTTTCTTT	CASSWARAEAFF
TRBV19	TRBJ2-5	-	many	TGTGCCAGTAGTATGGCAGAAGAGACCCAGTACTTC	CASSMAEETQYF
TRBV19	TRBJ1-2	-	few	TGTGCCAGTAGTACCCAACTTTCGCGAGGCTATGGCTACACCTTC	CASSTQLSRGYGYTF
TRBV12-3/TRBV12-4	TRBJ2-1	TRBD1	many	TGTGCCAGCAGCTCTCGACAGGGGTTCCTCTACAATGAGCAGTTCTTC	CASSSRQGFLYNEQFF
TRBV20-1	TRBJ2-4	-	few	TGCAGTGCTAGAGATGTCACACAGGGGGGACTAGCATGGAACATTCAGTACTTC	CSARDVTQGGLAWNIQYF
TRBV5-4	TRBJ2-2	-	few	TGTGCCAGCGCCGGACGGGATTCAAACACCGGGGAGCTGTTTTTT	CASAGRDSNTGELFF
TRBV6-6	TRBJ1-1	-	many	TGTGCCAGCAGCTCGCTGGGGACGAACACTGAAGCTTTCTTT	CASSSLGTNTEAFF
TRBV6-5	TRBJ1-4	-	many	TGTGCCAGCAGTTACGGGATTAATGAAAAACTGTTTTTT	CASSYGINEKLFF
TRBV12-3/TRBV12-4	TRBJ2-5	TRBD2	many	TGTGCCAGCAGTTCCGGACTAGCGGGAGGGCAGGAGACCCAGTACTTC	CASSSGLAGGQETQYF
TRBV20-1	TRBJ2-2	-	-	TGCAGTGCGAGCAGGAGTCGGAGGACCGGGGAGCTGTTTTTT	CSASRSRRTGELFF
TRBV7-2	TRBJ1-5	-	many	TGTGCCAGCAGCCAAAGTACCAATCAGCCCCAGCATTTT	CASSQSTNQPQHF
TRBV7-2	TRBJ2-7	-	many	TGTGCCAGCAGCCCTCGCCCTGTTTGGGAGCAGTACTTC	CASSPRPVWEQYF
TRBV20-1	TRBJ2-3	-	-	TGCAGTGTGTCACAGGATCCAGATACGCAGTATTTT	CSVSQDPDTQYF
TRBV5-3	TRBJ1-1	-	-	TGTGCCAGAAGCTTAGTGGCGGAGTCAAGAAACACTGAAGCTTTCTTT	CARSLVAESRNTEAFF
TRBV19	TRBJ2-7	-	-	TGTGCCAGTAGTATGGGGCCGGATGAAGTACGAGAGCAGTACTTC	CASSMGPDEVREQYF
TRBV6-2/TRBV6-3	TRBJ2-7	TRBD2	few	TGTGCCAGCAGTTCGATTGGCGGGAGCTCCTACGAGCAGTACTTC	CASSSIGGSSYEQYF
TRBV3-1	TRBJ2-3	-	-	TGTGCCAGCAGCCAAGTTGCGGCCACAGATACGCAGTATTTT	CASSQVAATDTQYF
TRBV6-2/TRBV6-3	TRBJ2-2	-	-	TGTGCCAGCAGTTCCCCGGGAGCGGCCGCAGGGGAGCTGTTTTTT	CASSSPGAAAGELFF
TRBV6-2/TRBV6-3	TRBJ1-5	-	-	TGTGCCAGCAGCCGGACCTCCAAGGGCAATCAGCCCCAGCATTTT	CASSRTSKGNQPQHF
TRBV28	TRBJ1-3	-	few	TGTGCCAGCAGTTCCACATCAGGGTCTGGAAACACCATATATTTT	CASSSTSGSGNTIYF
TRBV5-1	TRBJ2-1	TRBD2	-	TGTGCCAGCGCCCTCGGGACTAGCGGGGTGTATGAGCAGTTCTTC	CASALGTSGVYEQFF
TRBV5-1	TRBJ2-3	TRBD2	-	TGCGCCAGCAGCTTGGTCGGTAGCGGGAGTACGCAGTATTTT	CASSLVGSGSTQYF
TRBV7-2	TRBJ1-2	-	-	TGTGCCAGCAGGCCGGCCACCGGGTCCTATGGCTACACCTTC	CASRPATGSYGYTF
TRBV27	TRBJ1-2	-	-	TGTGCCAGCAGTTCGTGGAGGGGTGCTGGCTACACCTTC	CASSSWRGAGYTF
TRBV2	TRBJ2-2	-	-	TGTGCCAGCAATGAGATCGGGGAGCTGTTTTTT	CASNEIGELFF
TRBV29-1	TRBJ1-4	-	few	TGCAGCGTTGACGAGGGAAAACTGTTTTTT	CSVDEGKLFF
TRBV28	TRBJ1-1	-	few	TGTGCCAGCAGTTTGGTCCAGGGCAATGCTTTCTTT	CASSLVQGNAFF
TRBV6-5	TRBJ2-3	-	-	TGTGCCAGCAGTATGGGCCCTAGCACAGATACGCAGTTTTTT	CASSMGPSTDTQFF
TRBV10-3	TRBJ1-5	-	many	TGTGCCATCAGTGAGTCGATAGGGTATAGCAATCAGCCCCAGCATTTT	CAISESIGYSNQPQHF
TRBV20-1	TRBJ2-3	TRBD2	-	TGCAGTGCTGAGGCGGGACTAGCGGGAGGGCTGGACACGCAGTATTTT	CSAEAGLAGGLDTQYF
TRBV4-3	TRBJ1-1	TRBD1	few	TGCGCCAGCAGCCATGGACAGGAGATGGCCACTGAAGCTTTCTTT	CASSHGQEMATEAFF
TRBV27	TRBJ1-1	-	-	TGTGCCAGCAGTTTATACCCACTGCAAGGGGTCGAAGACACTGAAGCTTTCTTT	CASSLYPLQGVEDTEAFF
TRBV20-1	TRBJ2-1	TRBD2	-	TGCAGTGCGGTAAGCGGGAGCAGCGTGGTGGAGCAGTTCTTC	CSAVSGSSVVEQFF
TRBV2	TRBJ2-7	-	many	TGTGCCAGCCGGCGGGACAGCTCCTACGAGCAGTACTTC	CASRRDSSYEQYF